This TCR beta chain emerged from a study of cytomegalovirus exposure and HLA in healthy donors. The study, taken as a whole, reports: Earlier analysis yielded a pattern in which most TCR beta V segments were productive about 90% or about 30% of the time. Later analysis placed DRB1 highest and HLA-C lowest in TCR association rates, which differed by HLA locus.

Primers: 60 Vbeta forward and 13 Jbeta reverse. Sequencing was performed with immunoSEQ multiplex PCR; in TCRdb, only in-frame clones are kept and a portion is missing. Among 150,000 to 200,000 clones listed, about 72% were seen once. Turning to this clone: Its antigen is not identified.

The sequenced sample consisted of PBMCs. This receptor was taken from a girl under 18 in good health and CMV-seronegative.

The CDR3 region is CASSAYFTGELFF. The CDR3 DNA reads as TGTGCCAGCAGCGCCTACTTCACCGGGGAGCTGTTTTTT. This chain connects TRBV7-6 to TRBJ2-2, with no clear D. V shed 5 bases and J shed 4 bases, with 8 bases lying between them. Germline values: CDR1 SGHVS, CDR2 FNYEAQ. This CDR3 region has 13 residues.